This TCR beta chain was found in a study of blood T cell repertoires in COVID-19. Background on the study: Samples taken during acute and convalescent COVID-19 were collected in the United States, Italy and Spain. Sources were T cells, B-cell-depleted T cells, or PBMCs; the material itself was cDNA or gDNA.

The CDR3 is 14 residues long. CDR1 is MNHEY and CDR2 is SMNVEV in the germline V gene (reference sequence). Trimming pared 6 bases from V and 4 bases from J, leaving 15 bases between. Methods used by the authors: Estimated nucleated cell counts came from reference gene primer amplification. Here immunoSEQ multiplex PCR was the method, and the copy in TCRdb shows in-frame clones only, minus some. V, J and clone size reflect that table, while D and trimming were determined from the DNA. Of approximately 92,000 clones listed, around 85% were seen once; the top ten hold around 3.1%. This receptor was identified in a middle-aged man with acute or convalescent COVID-19. Source material: peripheral blood. The chain carries TRBV27 and TRBJ1-2; D call uncertain. CDR3 loop: CASSQSRDFYGYTF. The CDR3 DNA reads as TGTGCCAGCAGCCAATCACGGGATTTCTATGGCTACACCTTC.